The 24 T cell receptor beta chains below come from one sample, sequenced in a study of blood T cell repertoires in COVID-19. Sequencing used immunoSEQ multiplex PCR; TCRdb keeps in-frame clones, though not all of them. The table has about 370,000 clones, approximately 89% seen once. Sequencing used peripheral blood. The receptors here all came from a woman in her twenties or thirties with COVID-19, enrolled during active disease.

The gene calls are TRBV12-3 or TRBV12-4 and TRBJ2-7, with a tentative D call TRBD1 (6 bases). The CDR3 spans 13 residues. Deletions cut 4 bases from V and 2 bases from J, with 9 bases between. CDR3: CASSSDSPYEQYF. For the CDR3, the DNA is TGTGCCAGCAGTTCGGACAGCCCCTACGAGCAGTACTTC.

This chain joins TRBV9 and TRBJ1-2, with D unresolved. CDR1 and CDR2 from the germline V gene are SGDLS and YYNGEE. Trimming shortened V by 3 bases and J by 1 base, and 4 bases separated the two germline ends. This CDR3 is built from 12 residues. Here the CDR3 DNA reads TGTGCCAGCAGCGCAAATAACTATGGCTACACCTTC. It yields the protein CASSANNYGYTF.

The chain combines TRBV7-8 with TRBJ1-3; the D gene is possibly TRBD1 (5 bases). CDR1 is SGHVS and CDR2 is FQNEAQ in the germline V gene. Trimming took off 2 bases at V and 2 bases at J, with 13 bases between the two ends. CDR3 length: 16 residues. The CDR3 region is CASSLSPPGAGNTIYF. The CDR3 DNA sequence: TGTGCCAGCAGCTTAAGTCCTCCGGGGGCTGGAAACACCATATATTTT.

This rearrangement joins TRBV27 to TRBJ1-5; no clear D. The CDR3 totals 14 residues. Between the trimmed V and J ends, which lost 4 bases and 3 bases, there was a span of 10 bases. Germline CDR1 MNHEY, CDR2 SMNVEV (reference sequence). The CDR3 here is CASSSIQVNQPQHF. The CDR3 nucleotides read TGTGCCAGCAGTTCCATACAAGTCAATCAGCCCCAGCATTTT.

This chain connects TRBV2 to TRBJ2-7, with a weak D call TRBD2 (5 bases). V lost 7 bases and J 1 base, leaving 11 bases between the germline ends. The CDR3 loop spans 13 amino acids. CDR1 and CDR2 from the germline V gene are SNHLY and FYNNEI. CDR3 nucleotide sequence: TGTGCCAGCATTGCCGGGATTTCCTACGAGCAGTACTTC. Encoded protein: CASIAGISYEQYF.

The V and J genes are TRBV5-1 and TRBJ2-1; 9 bases match TRBD1. This CDR3 contains 13 residues. From germline, CDR1 is SGHRS and CDR2 YFSETQ. V lost 4 bases, J lost 4 bases, and 0 bases stayed unmatched. Written as DNA, the CDR3 is TGCGCCAGCAGCGGACAGGGGTACAATGAGCAGTTCTTC. Protein: CASSGQGYNEQFF.

V is TRBV5-6 and J is TRBJ1-1, with TRBD1 matching over 7 bases. From germline, CDR1 is SGHDT and CDR2 YYEEEE. The CDR3 covers 16 residues. The junction had 8 bases not matched to a gene; V was cut back by 3 bases and J by 0 bases. The chain's CDR3 is CASSSGQLHLNTEAFF. The CDR3 coding sequence is TGTGCCAGCAGCTCGGGACAGCTCCATTTGAACACTGAAGCTTTCTTT. Full variable domain (remainder filled in from reference TRBV5-6 and TRBJ1-1): DAGVTQSPTHLIKTRGQQVTLRCSPKSGHDTVSWYQQALGQGPQFIFQYYEEEERQRGNFPDRFSGHQFPNYSSELNVNALLLGDSALYLCASSSGQLHLNTEAFFGQGTRLTVV.

V is TRBV30 and J is TRBJ1-2; TRBD1 aligns across 7 bases. There are 12 residues in the CDR3. Germline lookup yields CDR1 GTSNPN and CDR2 SVGIG (reference sequence). Unmatched junction bases numbered 6, after V lost 0 bases and J lost 11 bases. The CDR3 here is CAWSVGTAFYTF. The DNA for the CDR3 is TGTGCCTGGAGTGTTGGGACAGCTTTTTACACCTTC.

This sequence joins TRBV9 and TRBJ2-5; TRBD1 matches at 8 bases. Looked up from germline, CDR1 is SGDLS and CDR2 is YYNGEE. V lost 3 bases to trimming and J lost 2 bases; unmatched junction nucleotides: 9. This CDR3 is 16 amino acids long. CDR3 in amino acids: CASSARQGAGQETQYF. CDR3 DNA: TGTGCCAGCAGCGCCCGGCAGGGGGCGGGGCAAGAGACCCAGTACTTC.

CDR3 bases: TGTGCCATCCGGGGCGGGGACGAGACCGGGGAGCTGTTTTTT. Translation: CAIRGGDETGELFF. J is TRBJ2-2 and V is TRBV28; perhaps TRBD2 as D (6 bases). CDR3 length: 14 amino acids. CDR1 is MDHEN and CDR2 is SYDVKM in the germline V gene. Trimming left V 10 bases short and J 5 bases short, with 17 bases between.

The CDR3 loop reads CASSLVGEGYGYTF. The CDR3 DNA is TGTGCCAGCAGCTTAGTGGGAGAAGGCTATGGCTACACCTTC. The J gene is TRBJ1-2, the V gene TRBV7-2; D gene ambiguous. Trimming removed 1 base from V and 4 bases from J, with 10 bases in between. The germline gives CDR1 SGHTA, CDR2 FQGNSA. There are 14 residues in the CDR3.

This clone has a single count. The chain is built from TRBV11-2 and TRBJ2-2; a weak D match, TRBD2 (5 bases). The CDR3 contains 14 residues. The V end was cut by 2 bases, the J end by 4 bases, with 8 bases between. Germline-derived CDR1 and CDR2 are SGHAT and FQNNGV. DNA for the CDR3: TGTGCCAGCAGCTTAAGGAGGTCCACCGGGGAGCTGTTTTTT. Translating it yields CASSLRRSTGELFF.

This chain joins TRBV28 and TRBJ2-3; D call uncertain. The CDR3 loop spans 12 amino acids. V dropped 2 bases and J dropped 7 bases, with 7 bases sitting between them. Germline V lookup: CDR1 MDHEN, CDR2 SYDVKM. CDR3: CASSLRTNTQYF. CDR3 nucleotides: TGTGCCAGCAGTTTAAGAACAAATACGCAGTATTTT.

V gene TRBV6-2 or TRBV6-3 combines with J gene TRBJ2-1, with D possibly matching TRBD2 (5 bases). Trimming removed 2 bases from V and 8 bases from J, with 7 bases in between. Germline CDR1 reads MNHEY; CDR2 reads SVGEGT. The length of the CDR3 is 12 residues. The CDR3: CASSYDGDEQFF. The CDR3 DNA is TGTGCCAGCAGTTACGACGGGGATGAGCAGTTCTTC.

This chain joins TRBV2 and TRBJ2-4; D gene uncertain. This CDR3 has 11 residues. The germline V and J ends were trimmed by 7 bases and 4 bases, with 5 bases remaining between them. Germline V lookup: CDR1 SNHLY, CDR2 FYNNEI. CDR3 nucleotide sequence: TGTGCCAGCAAGAGTAAAAACATTCAGTACTTC. Its translation: CASKSKNIQYF.

The rearrangement links TRBV7-2 to TRBJ2-7, with D perhaps TRBD2 (5 bases). Trimming removed 5 bases at V and 2 bases at J, with 16 bases between. The CDR3 length is 15 residues. Germline CDR1 SGHTA, CDR2 FQGNSA. In DNA form, the CDR3 reads TGTGCCAGCAGCAGGGTGCCTAGCACGGCCTACGAGCAGTACTTC. Residues: CASSRVPSTAYEQYF. Full variable domain (remainder filled in from reference TRBV7-2 and TRBJ2-7): GAGVSQSPSNKVTEKGKDVELRCDPISGHTALYWYRQSLGQGLEFLIYFQGNSAPDKSGLPSDRFSAERTGGSVSTLTIQRTQQEDSAVYLCASSRVPSTAYEQYFGPGTRLTVT.

This sequence joins TRBV24-1 and TRBJ1-5, with TRBD1 matching over 8 bases. V lost 7 bases to trimming and J lost 1 base; unmatched junction nucleotides: 8. Germline values: CDR1 KGHDR, CDR2 SFDVKD. The CDR3 runs 16 residues. The CDR3 loop is CATSEGQGRSNQPQHF. The CDR3 region has the DNA TGTGCCACCAGCGAAGGACAGGGACGGAGCAATCAGCCCCAGCATTTT.

This clone was seen a handful of times. CDR3 nucleotide sequence: TGTGCCAGCAGAACAGGGGGCGGTTCACCCCTCCACTTT. This translates into CASRTGGGSPLHF. The genes are TRBV12-3 or TRBV12-4 and TRBJ1-6, with TRBD1 identical over 9 bases. The CDR3 is 13 amino acids. The junction had 3 bases not matched to a gene; V was cut back by 6 bases and J by 9 bases.

The sample holds many counts of this clone. V gene TRBV9 combines with J gene TRBJ2-7, with 9 bases identical to TRBD1. The J segment lost 4 bases and the V segment lost 3 bases, leaving 2 bases of the junction unmatched. CDR1 is SGDLS, CDR2 YYNGEE, per germline. The CDR3 sequence is 13 residues long. The CDR3, as DNA: TGTGCCAGCAGCGGGGGACAGGGTTACGAGCAGTACTTC. This codes for CASSGGQGYEQYF.

V gene TRBV10-3 combines with J gene TRBJ1-2, with TRBD1 matching 7 bases. CDR3 length: 13 amino acids. The germline V gene encodes CDR1 ENHRY and CDR2 SYGVKD. V dropped 10 bases and J dropped 3; count of bases not matched to a gene: 8. Here the CDR3 reads CATAFDRDYGYTF. Here the CDR3 DNA reads TGTGCCACCGCCTTCGACAGGGACTATGGCTACACCTTC.

The gene calls are TRBV6-5 and TRBJ1-1; D uncertain. CDR1 and CDR2 from the germline V gene are MNHEY and SVGAGI. Trimming shortened V by 6 bases and J by 7 bases, and 12 bases separated the two germline ends. The CDR3 is 12 residues long. The CDR3 loop is CASSLTRVEAFF. The CDR3 DNA sequence: TGTGCCAGCAGCCTGACGCGGGTTGAAGCTTTCTTT.

The rearrangement uses TRBV7-3 and TRBJ2-2; TRBD2 matches at 8 bases. The CDR3 totals 15 residues. The V gene's germline CDR1 is SGHTA and CDR2 FQGTGA. Trimming removed 6 bases from V and 3 bases from J; junction bases left unmatched: 6. The CDR3 here is CASSYSGTDTGELFF. The DNA of the CDR3 is TGTGCCAGCAGTTATAGCGGGACTGACACCGGGGAGCTGTTTTTT.

This CDR3 reads CSASPGQGADYGYTF. DNA for the CDR3: TGCAGTGCTAGTCCGGGACAGGGGGCGGACTATGGCTACACCTTC. This chain links TRBV20-1 with TRBJ1-2, with 12 bases lining up with TRBD1. The CDR3 totals 15 residues. Unmatched junction bases numbered 5, after V lost 3 bases and J lost 3 bases. CDR1 and CDR2 (germline): DFQATT, SNEGSKA (reference sequence).

The chain couples TRBV24-1 to TRBJ2-1; the D gene is possibly TRBD2 (7 bases). Germline V lookup: CDR1 KGHDR, CDR2 SFDVKD. The ends were cut back, 1 base at V and 4 bases at J, with 13 bases in the middle. The CDR3 sequence is 16 residues long. The CDR3 region is CATSDLGRGGYNEQFF. The CDR3 DNA sequence: TGTGCCACCAGTGATTTAGGGAGGGGGGGGTACAATGAGCAGTTCTTC.